Presented here are 31 T cell receptor beta chains from one specimen sequenced in a study of T cells in Graves' hyperthyroidism and ophthalmopathy (dated by TCRdb to between 2018 and 2021). Receptors were amplified or captured by multiplex PCR. Sequencing instrument: Illumina HiSeq 2000. TCR beta CDR3 regions were amplified from RNA transcripts. For the first round of RT-PCR on the TCR CDR3, the HTBI primer set was used together with the Qiagen OneStep RT-PCR kit. Through fastp at Q25 and MiXCR, TCRdb rebuilt clones from the public reads, retaining in-frame beta chains. Each CDR3 protein gets just one entry, which takes the most common genes and DNA from the rows behind it. A total of around 290,000 distinct CDR3 sequences appear in this sample, roughly an eighth of them only once. The top ten hold roughly 8.2% of the sample. The sequencing input was blood. These receptors all stem from a woman in her forties with Graves' hyperthyroidism.

This clonotype was detected only a few times. The CDR3 DNA follows: TGTGCCAGCAGTAGGACTAGCGGGAACAGTGAGCAGTTCTTC. Protein sequence: CASSRTSGNSEQFF. The rearrangement links TRBV28 to TRBJ2-1, with 12 bases matching TRBD2. Germline loops: CDR1 MDHEN, CDR2 SYDVKM. V dropped 5 bases and J dropped 9; count of bases not matched to a gene: 5. The CDR3 has 14 amino acids.

The chain combines TRBV18 with TRBJ2-5; 8 nucleotides align to TRBD1. Germline trimming cut 7 bases from V and 1 base from J; bases unmatched to any gene: 8. Germline CDR1 KGHSH, CDR2 LQKENI. The CDR3 spans 15 residues. CDR3 loop: CASLPRTGFQETQYF. The CDR3 nucleotides read TGTGCCAGCTTACCGAGGACAGGGTTCCAAGAGACCCAGTACTTC.

This clonotype was seen repeatedly, ten times or more. The chain combines TRBV28 with TRBJ1-5; D gene unclear. V was trimmed by 5 bases and J by 0 bases, leaving 8 bases between them. Germline CDR1 MDHEN, CDR2 SYDVKM. The CDR3 sequence is 14 residues long. The CDR3 is CASSRTDSNQPQHF. CDR3 DNA: TGTGCCAGCAGTCGGACGGATAGCAATCAGCCCCAGCATTTT. Based on the CDR3 plus reference TRBV28 and TRBJ1-5, the full variable domain is DVKVTQSSRYLVKRTGEKVFLECVQDMDHENMFWYRQDPGLGLRLIYFSYDVKMKEKGDIPEGYSVSREKKERFSLILESASTNQTSMYLCASSRTDSNQPQHFGDGTRLSIL.

The rearrangement links TRBV4-1 to TRBJ1-2; the D is unclear. CDR3 length: 15 residues. Trimming stripped 4 bases from V and 5 bases from J, with 17 bases between. Germline V gene lookup returns CDR1 MGHRA and CDR2 YSYEKL. The CDR3 DNA is TGCGCCAGCAGCCCTACACGGTTTCCTACTTATGGCTACACCTTC. This translates into CASSPTRFPTYGYTF.

This clonotype came up many times. The chain recombines TRBV6-1 with TRBJ1-4; TRBD1 matches 8 bases. The V gene's germline CDR1 is MNHNS and CDR2 SASEGT. The CDR3 totals 15 residues. J gave up 7 bases and V 4 bases, and 8 bases lay outside the gene matches. The DNA for the CDR3 is TGTGCCAGCAGTGCTGGACAGGGTATACGTGAAAAACTGTTTTTT. As protein: CASSAGQGIREKLFF.

This clonotype was counted ten times or more. J is TRBJ2-7 and V is TRBV3-1, with D possibly matching TRBD1 (6 bases). From germline, CDR1 is LGHDT and CDR2 YNNKEL (reference sequence). V gave up 8 bases and J gave up 6 bases, with 14 bases separating them. CDR3 size: 12 residues. The CDR3 DNA is TGTGCCAGCCTGGGCCAAGGGGGCGAGCAGTACTTC. Protein: CASLGQGGEQYF.

The rearrangement links TRBV10-3 to TRBJ2-5, with D unclear. This CDR3 region has 14 residues. From germline, CDR1 is ENHRY and CDR2 SYGVKD. V was cut by 6 bases and J by 4 bases, with 15 bases left in between. CDR3 amino acids: CAIRPGLSTETQYF. The CDR3 DNA sequence: TGTGCCATCAGACCGGGCCTCTCCACAGAGACCCAGTACTTC.

This clonotype was counted ten times or more. The J gene is TRBJ2-5, the V gene TRBV28; 10 nucleotides match TRBD2. V shed 6 bases, J shed 0 bases, and the junction held 7 bases outside the gene matches. This CDR3 has 16 residues. Germline assignment: CDR1 MDHEN and CDR2 SYDVKM. CDR3 DNA sequence: TGTGCCAGCAGGCCCCGACTAGCGGGTTACCAAGAGACCCAGTACTTC. Translated, it gives CASRPRLAGYQETQYF.

This clonotype was seen at least ten times. V and J are TRBV2 and TRBJ2-5; 11 nucleotides agree with TRBD2. This CDR3 has 16 amino acids. Trimming at V came to 8 bases and at J to 2 bases, leaving 10 bases not matched to a gene. In germline, CDR1 is SNHLY, CDR2 FYNNEI. The CDR3 DNA reads as TGTGCCAGCTGGACCGGTTCTAGCGGGAGGCAAGAGACCCAGTACTTC. Translation: CASWTGSSGRQETQYF. Combining the CDR3 with reference TRBV2 and TRBJ2-5 gives the whole variable domain EPEVTQTPSHQVTQMGQEVILRCVPISNHLYFYWYRQILGQKVEFLVSFYNNEISEKSEIFDDQFSVERPDGSNFTLKIRSTKLEDSAMYFCASWTGSSGRQETQYFGPGTRLLVL.

The chain has TRBV20-1 and TRBJ2-6; no reliable D call. The CDR3 runs to 15 residues. Germline values: CDR1 DFQATT, CDR2 SNEGSKA (reference sequence). V was pared by 2 bases and J by 0 bases, with 8 bases between. The CDR3 region is CSARQPSSGANVLTF. In DNA, the CDR3 is TGCAGTGCTAGACAGCCAAGCTCTGGGGCCAACGTCCTGACTTTC.

This clonotype was recorded at least ten times. The rearrangement uses TRBV27 and TRBJ1-5; the D gene is possibly TRBD1 (6 bases). The germline V and J ends were trimmed by 6 bases and 5 bases, with 11 bases remaining between them. Germline V gives CDR1 MNHEY, CDR2 SMNVEV (reference sequence). This CDR3 is 13 amino acids long. In DNA, the CDR3 is TGTGCCAGCAGGAGACAGGTCGATCAGCCCCAGCATTTT. Residues: CASRRQVDQPQHF.

This clonotype was seen ten or more times. The chain employs TRBV5-1 and TRBJ1-1; D gene ambiguous. Germline CDR1 and CDR2: SGHRS and YFSETQ. This CDR3 is 14 amino acids long. The germline V and J ends were trimmed by 0 bases and 0 bases, with 6 bases remaining between them. The CDR3 region has the DNA TGCGCCAGCAGCTTGGGGGTTATGAACACTGAAGCTTTCTTT. Translation: CASSLGVMNTEAFF.

The rearrangement uses TRBV11-2 and TRBJ2-1; no clear D. The V end was cut by 3 bases, the J end by 7 bases, with 7 bases between. CDR3 length equals 12 residues. In germline, CDR1 is SGHAT, CDR2 FQNNGV. As DNA, the CDR3 is TGTGCCAGCAGCTTTACGATTAATGAGCAGTTCTTC. Translating it yields CASSFTINEQFF.

Ten or more counts support this clonotype. The chain recombines TRBV28 with TRBJ1-1; possible D gene TRBD1, 5 bases. The germline V gene has CDR1 MDHEN and CDR2 SYDVKM. V was cut by 3 bases and J by 6 bases, with 14 bases left in between. CDR3 length: 14 residues. The CDR3 region is CASSFRGFVAEAFF. CDR3 bases: TGTGCCAGCAGTTTTAGGGGTTTCGTCGCTGAAGCTTTCTTT.

This clonotype was seen at least ten times. The V call is TRBV12-3 or TRBV12-4, the J call TRBJ2-7; D unresolved. V lost 2 bases, J lost 1 base, and 9 bases lay in between. The CDR3 consists of 14 residues. CDR3 in amino acids: CASSLQEPSYEQYF. The CDR3 coding sequence is TGTGCCAGCAGTTTACAGGAGCCGTCCTACGAGCAGTACTTC.

The sample holds a few counts of this clonotype. V gene TRBV10-3 combines with J gene TRBJ2-2, with TRBD2 matching over 8 bases. This CDR3 contains 14 residues. Per germline, CDR1 ENHRY and CDR2 SYGVKD. V was pared by 3 bases and J by 7 bases, with 4 bases of the junction left unmatched. This chain's CDR3 is CAISERTSHGELFF. The CDR3 nucleotides are TGTGCCATCAGTGAAAGGACTAGCCACGGGGAGCTGTTTTTT.

In its sample, this clonotype was seen many times. The CDR3 coding sequence is TGTGCCAGCAGTCCGACTGCTGTGGGGTTTGGGGAGACCCAGTACTTC. As protein: CASSPTAVGFGETQYF. This chain uses TRBV27 with TRBJ2-5; D unclear. Germline V gene lookup returns CDR1 MNHEY and CDR2 SMNVEV (reference sequence). This CDR3 has 16 residues. With 5 bases removed from V and 5 bases from J, the gap between germline ends came to 21 bases.

The CDR3 sequence is CASSVGLRVYQPQHF. CDR3 DNA sequence: TGTGCCAGCAGCGTGGGGCTCAGGGTTTATCAGCCCCAGCATTTT. This sequence joins TRBV9 and TRBJ1-5; D may be TRBD1 (5 bases). The CDR3 runs 15 residues. With 2 bases removed from V and 5 bases from J, the gap between germline ends came to 14 bases. CDR1 and CDR2 (germline): SGDLS, YYNGEE.

This clonotype was observed at least ten times. The genes are TRBV28 and TRBJ1-2; D ambiguous. Germline CDR1 is MDHEN and CDR2 is SYDVKM. V shed 3 bases and J shed 4 bases, with 9 bases lying between them. The CDR3 totals 13 residues. The CDR3 region is CASSFRGSYGYTF. The CDR3 DNA follows: TGTGCCAGCAGTTTTAGAGGGTCCTATGGCTACACCTTC.

This clonotype was seen at least ten times. The V gene is TRBV28, the J gene TRBJ1-2; maybe TRBD1 (6 bases). V was cut by 2 bases and J by 1 base, with 11 bases left in between. The CDR3 is made up of 15 amino acids. Per the germline V gene, CDR1 is MDHEN and CDR2 is SYDVKM. CDR3 loop: CASSLRAGVNYGYTF. CDR3 in DNA: TGTGCCAGCAGTTTAAGGGCAGGGGTTAACTATGGCTACACCTTC.

This clonotype was observed many times. The genes are TRBV18 and TRBJ1-5; tentatively, D is TRBD1 (5 bases). CDR3 length: 14 residues. V lost 5 bases and J lost 7, with 15 bases in between. CDR1 is KGHSH and CDR2 is LQKENI in the germline V gene. As DNA, the CDR3 is TGTGCCAGCTCATCAGAACAGGTTTCCCAGCCCCAGCATTTT. It yields the protein CASSSEQVSQPQHF.

The chain joins TRBV2 to TRBJ2-1; TRBD2 agrees at 12 bases. The CDR3 covers 16 residues. The V gene end was trimmed by 6 bases and the J gene end by 6 bases; junction bases not matched to a gene: 9. Germline V CDR1 and CDR2: SNHLY, FYNNEI. CDR3 sequence (DNA): TGTGCCAGCAGACCACAACTAGCGGGAGGCCTCAATGAGCAGTTCTTC. Translation gives CASRPQLAGGLNEQFF. The full variable domain, its missing parts supplied by reference TRBV2 and TRBJ2-1, is EPEVTQTPSHQVTQMGQEVILRCVPISNHLYFYWYRQILGQKVEFLVSFYNNEISEKSEIFDDQFSVERPDGSNFTLKIRSTKLEDSAMYFCASRPQLAGGLNEQFFGPGTRLTVL.

There are a few counts of this clonotype. The chain has TRBV12-3 or TRBV12-4 and TRBJ2-1; TRBD2 matches 10 bases. Trimming took 5 bases from V and 6 from J; bases not matched to a gene: 16. The CDR3 sequence is 18 residues long. CDR3 DNA: TGTGCCAGCAGTCCGGGTGAGGGGCTAGCGGGAGCTCCCAATGAGCAGTTCTTC. Residues: CASSPGEGLAGAPNEQFF.

This clonotype has ten or more counts. The chain has TRBV2 and TRBJ1-1; D is perhaps TRBD1 (6 bases). Germline values: CDR1 SNHLY, CDR2 FYNNEI. V was cut by 4 bases and J by 4 bases, with 22 bases left in between. This CDR3 is built from 17 residues. CDR3 sequence: CASSVDIIQGSITEAFF. The CDR3 nucleotides read TGTGCCAGCAGTGTCGATATAATTCAGGGGAGTATCACTGAAGCTTTCTTT.

With regard to this clonotype: A much more abundant neighbour one base away suggests this may be a read error. V usage is TRBV28 and J usage is TRBJ1-2; TRBD1 might be the D (5 bases). CDR3 length equals 14 residues. Germline V lookup: CDR1 MDHEN, CDR2 SYDVKM. The DNA for the CDR3 is TGTGCCAGCATCGCATGGGACTCTAACTATCGCTACACCTTC. Translated, it gives CASIAWDSNYRYTF.

In its sample, this clonotype was seen many times. The CDR3 DNA reads TGTGCCAGCAGCGTAGGGGTAGGACAGAACACTGAAGCTTTCTTT. Residues: CASSVGVGQNTEAFF. The genes are TRBV9 and TRBJ1-1, with D possibly being TRBD1 (5 bases). V lost 0 bases and J 1 base, leaving 10 bases between the germline ends. This CDR3 contains 15 residues. CDR1 and CDR2 (germline): SGDLS, YYNGEE.

A note on this clonotype: Compared with germline, one end of the junction differs, possibly owing to a read error. The chain couples TRBV15 to TRBJ2-4; weak D call: TRBD1 (7 bases). In germline, CDR1 is LNHNV, CDR2 YYDKDF (reference sequence). CDR3 size: 15 residues. The CDR3 DNA sequence: TGTGCCACCAGTCAGGGGGGATTAGCCAAAAACATTCGGTACTTC. It specifies CATSQGGLAKNIRYF.

This clonotype was found many times. The chain combines TRBV7-9 with TRBJ2-1; tentatively, D is TRBD2 (6 bases). The germline V gene has CDR1 SEHNR and CDR2 FQNEAQ (reference sequence). CDR3 length equals 15 residues. The V end lost 1 base, the J end lost 5 bases, and 12 bases lay between the germline ends. The CDR3 loop is CASSLVNSGNNEQFF. In nucleotides, the CDR3 is TGTGCCAGCAGCTTAGTGAATAGCGGCAACAATGAGCAGTTCTTC.

A few counts support this clonotype. The chain has TRBV4-2 and TRBJ2-1; 9 bases fit TRBD2. From germline, CDR1 is LGHNA and CDR2 YNFKEQ. Trimming removed 0 bases from V and 6 bases from J; junction bases left unmatched: 6. The CDR3 totals 16 residues. The CDR3 spells CASSQDLGSGSNEQFF. In nucleotides, the CDR3 is TGTGCCAGCAGCCAAGATCTAGGTAGCGGGAGCAATGAGCAGTTCTTC.

This clonotype was seen ten or more times. CDR3: CASSLEGHGYTF. The CDR3 nucleotides are TGTGCCAGCAGCTTAGAAGGGCATGGCTACACCTTC. The chain couples TRBV7-2 to TRBJ1-2; D call uncertain. Germline V gene data show CDR1 as SGHTA and CDR2 as FQGNSA. The CDR3 totals 12 residues. V dropped 1 base and J dropped 6 bases, with 6 bases sitting between them.

This clonotype was seen ten or more times. This sequence joins TRBV28 and TRBJ2-3; D is possibly TRBD1 (6 bases). With 10 bases removed from V and 4 bases from J, the gap between germline ends came to 18 bases. The CDR3 has 14 amino acids. CDR1 and CDR2 from the germline V gene are MDHEN and SYDVKM. This chain's CDR3 is CAIQGPLGPDTQYF. The CDR3 DNA reads TGTGCCATACAGGGACCTCTCGGGCCAGATACGCAGTATTTT.